The 23 T cell receptor beta chains below come from one sample, sequenced in a study of T cell responses to AZD1222 COVID-19 vaccine. Sequencing used immunoSEQ multiplex PCR; TCRdb keeps in-frame clones, though not all of them. The profile shows about 130,000 clones, around 90% of them singletons. The source was peripheral blood, collected on day 0 of AZD1222 vaccination. The receptors shown here come from an adult in good health.

The chain couples TRBV19 to TRBJ2-2; perhaps TRBD1 as D (6 bases). V shed 7 bases and J shed 7 bases, with 19 bases lying between them. CDR1 LNHDA and CDR2 SQIVND come from the germline V gene (reference sequence). The CDR3 has 15 amino acids. CDR3 nucleotide sequence: TGTGCCAGTAAATCAGGGACACCCGAAAGCGGGGAGCTGTTTTTT. Protein product: CASKSGTPESGELFF.

The genes are TRBV3-1 (or the pseudogene TRBV3-2) and TRBJ2-7; D gene unclear. The germline CDR1 and CDR2 sequences are LGHDT and YNNKEL (reference sequence). The CDR3 spans 12 residues. The ends were cut back, 2 bases at V and 3 bases at J, with 5 bases in the middle. DNA of the CDR3: TGTGCCAGCAGCCAACGGATCTACGAGCAGTACTTC. Residues: CASSQRIYEQYF.

The V gene is TRBV6-5, the J gene TRBJ2-3; perhaps TRBD2 as D (6 bases). Per the germline V gene, CDR1 is MNHEY and CDR2 is SVGAGI. The CDR3 is 15 residues long. V lost 6 bases to trimming and J lost 1 base, with 14 bases between them. The DNA for the CDR3 is TGTGCCAGCAGGGCCCGCGGGGAGGGCACAGATACGCAGTATTTT. Its protein product is CASRARGEGTDTQYF.

The chain uses TRBV18 and TRBJ1-6; no clear D gene. This CDR3 contains 15 residues. Germline CDR1 is KGHSH and CDR2 is LQKENI. Trimming removed 4 bases at V and 5 bases at J, with 12 bases between. In DNA form, the CDR3 reads TGTGCCAGCTCACGGGAGGGAAACAATAATTCACCCCTCCACTTT. Its protein is CASSREGNNNSPLHF.

This chain joins TRBV19 and TRBJ1-4, with 7 bases that match TRBD1. J gave up 3 bases and V 5 bases, and 6 bases lay outside the gene matches. Germline-derived CDR1 and CDR2 are LNHDA and SQIVND (reference sequence). There are 15 residues in the CDR3. CDR3 sequence: CASSLGTAANEKLFF. The CDR3 bases are TGTGCCAGTAGTCTGGGGACAGCAGCTAATGAAAAACTGTTTTTT.

The CDR3 sequence: CASRSPGVIAEAFF. The CDR3 bases are TGTGCCAGCAGGTCTCCAGGCGTAATCGCTGAAGCTTTCTTT. The J gene is TRBJ1-1, the V gene TRBV2, with D unclear. The germline CDR1 and CDR2 sequences are SNHLY and FYNNEI. The CDR3 is 14 amino acids. Trimming left V 6 bases short and J 6 bases short, with 17 bases between.

The genes are TRBV7-2 and TRBJ1-6; TRBD1 is a possible D gene (6 bases). The V end was cut by 1 base, the J end by 9 bases, with 10 bases between. CDR1 is SGHTA and CDR2 is FQGNSA in the germline V gene. The CDR3 loop spans 14 amino acids. The CDR3 DNA sequence: TGTGCCAGCAGCTTAGGTGGGGGCGGTTCACCCCTCCACTTT. Translating it yields CASSLGGGGSPLHF.

The rearrangement joins TRBV19 to TRBJ2-3, with D perhaps being TRBD1 or TRBD2 (5 bases each). The CDR3 contains 12 residues. The germline gives CDR1 LNHDA, CDR2 SQIVND (reference sequence). The ends were cut back, 5 bases at V and 6 bases at J, with 9 bases in the middle. The CDR3 DNA follows: TGTGCCAGTAGTGTCGAGGGGGATACGCAGTATTTT. It encodes CASSVEGDTQYF.

V gene TRBV28 combines with J gene TRBJ2-7; D might be TRBD1 (5 bases). CDR3 length equals 16 residues. Germline loops: CDR1 MDHEN, CDR2 SYDVKM. Trimming removed 4 bases from V and 0 bases from J, with 16 bases in between. The CDR3 region has the DNA TGTGCCAGCAGTTCCATGGGGCCGAAACCCTCCTACGAGCAGTACTTC. Its protein is CASSSMGPKPSYEQYF.

J is TRBJ1-5 and V is TRBV30, with D perhaps matching TRBD1 (6 bases). This CDR3 spans 13 amino acids. In germline, CDR1 is GTSNPN, CDR2 SVGIG (reference sequence). The V and J ends lost 2 bases and 3 bases respectively, with 8 bases between them. The CDR3 sequence is CAWSRGINQPQHF. The CDR3 DNA follows: TGTGCCTGGAGTAGGGGGATCAATCAGCCCCAGCATTTT. Complete variable domain (other parts from reference TRBV30 and TRBJ1-5): SQTIHQWPATLVQPVGSPLSLECTVEGTSNPNLYWYRQAAGRGLQLLFYSVGIGQISSEVPQNLSASRPQDRQFILSSKKLLLSDSGFYLCAWSRGINQPQHFGDGTRLSIL.

The V and J genes are TRBV5-4 and TRBJ2-6; the D gene is possibly TRBD1 (6 bases). The CDR3 consists of 18 residues. V lost 0 bases and J lost 2, with 15 bases in between. Germline CDR1 SGHNT, CDR2 YYREEE (reference sequence). The CDR3 DNA follows: TGTGCCAGCAGCTTGGATTCAACAGGGCCCCCTGGGGCCAACGTCCTGACTTTC. Translating gives CASSLDSTGPPGANVLTF.

The chain is built from TRBV6-1 and TRBJ2-1; TRBD1 might be the D (5 bases). V lost 4 bases and J lost 8, with 21 bases in between. The CDR3 has 16 amino acids. Germline V gives CDR1 MNHNS, CDR2 SASEGT. CDR3 region: CASSGDKGVLLDEQFF. CDR3 in DNA: TGTGCCAGCAGTGGAGACAAAGGGGTTCTTTTGGATGAGCAGTTCTTC.

The J gene is TRBJ2-7, the V gene TRBV5-1; maybe TRBD2 (6 bases). V shed 4 bases and J shed 2 bases, with 16 bases lying between them. CDR3 length: 15 residues. Looked up from germline, CDR1 is SGHRS and CDR2 is YFSETQ. In DNA, the CDR3 is TGCGCCAGCAGCCTAGAGCGGGTGTCGACCTACGAGCAGTACTTC. Translating gives CASSLERVSTYEQYF.

The V gene is TRBV29-1, the J gene TRBJ1-2; 8 positions agree with TRBD1. This CDR3 has 13 amino acids. The J segment lost 1 base and the V segment lost 4 bases, leaving 2 bases of the junction unmatched. Germline lookup yields CDR1 SQVTM and CDR2 ANQGSEA. In DNA, the CDR3 is TGCAGCGTTGGGACAGGGAATAACTATGGCTACACCTTC. This gives the protein CSVGTGNNYGYTF.

The chain uses TRBV10-1 and TRBJ2-7, with D possibly being TRBD1 or TRBD2 (5 bases each). This CDR3 is 13 amino acids long. CDR1 and CDR2 from the germline V gene are WNHNN and SYGVQD (reference sequence). Trimming removed 5 bases from V and 5 bases from J, with 13 bases in between. The CDR3 sequence is CASSMGDPDEQYF. In nucleotides, the CDR3 is TGCGCCAGCAGTATGGGGGATCCAGACGAGCAGTACTTC.

The CDR3 DNA sequence: TGTGCCAGCGGGGACGGATCCTACAATGAGCAGTTCTTC. Amino acids: CASGDGSYNEQFF. This rearrangement joins TRBV14 to TRBJ2-1; D may correspond to TRBD1 or TRBD2 (5 bases each). This CDR3 is built from 13 residues. V lost 8 bases and J 1 base, leaving 9 bases between the germline ends. Germline V lookup: CDR1 SGHDN, CDR2 FVKESK.

The CDR3 DNA sequence: TGTGCCAGCAGCCTCGGACAGGGGAACACTGAAGCTTTCTTT. The encoded protein is CASSLGQGNTEAFF. The V and J genes are TRBV2 and TRBJ1-1; TRBD1 matches at 8 bases. The CDR3 has 14 residues. Trimming at V came to 6 bases and at J to 1 base, leaving 4 bases not matched to a gene. Germline V lookup: CDR1 SNHLY, CDR2 FYNNEI.

This chain uses TRBV18 with TRBJ2-3; 12 nucleotides match TRBD2. J lost 3 bases, V lost 3 bases, and 19 bases had no gene match. Germline values: CDR1 KGHSH, CDR2 LQKENI. This CDR3 is 21 amino acids long. The CDR3: CASSPSRLAGEHVGWTDTQYF. The CDR3 DNA reads TGTGCCAGCTCACCTTCTAGACTAGCGGGAGAACATGTGGGCTGGACAGATACGCAGTATTTT.

This clone was seen only once. The rearrangement uses TRBV2 and TRBJ2-5; no reliable D call. V was clipped by 3 bases and J by 5 bases, with 7 bases between them. Germline assignment: CDR1 SNHLY and CDR2 FYNNEI. The CDR3 loop spans 12 amino acids. DNA of the CDR3: TGTGCCAGCAGTGATTGGGGTGAGACCCAGTACTTC. As protein: CASSDWGETQYF.

V gene TRBV5-1 combines with J gene TRBJ2-7, with TRBD1 matching 9 bases. Looked up from germline, CDR1 is SGHRS and CDR2 is YFSETQ. The CDR3 is made up of 16 amino acids. The V gene end was trimmed by 3 bases and the J gene end by 4 bases; junction bases not matched to a gene: 11. In DNA form, the CDR3 reads TGCGCCAGCAGCTGGGACATGGACAGGGGAAAATACGAGCAGTACTTC. Protein product: CASSWDMDRGKYEQYF.

The rearrangement uses TRBV18 and TRBJ2-5; the D gene is possibly TRBD1 (6 bases). This CDR3 spans 17 amino acids. The V gene's germline CDR1 is KGHSH and CDR2 LQKENI. The germline V and J ends were trimmed by 1 base and 4 bases, with 19 bases remaining between them. For the CDR3, the DNA is TGTGCCAGCTCACCACTAACGGGGCAGGGGAGAGGAGAGACCCAGTACTTC. Residues: CASSPLTGQGRGETQYF.

This rearrangement joins TRBV18 to TRBJ2-7; 14 bases agree with TRBD2. The J segment lost 1 base and the V segment lost 10 bases, leaving 18 bases of the junction unmatched. The CDR3 extends over 19 amino acids. Germline lookup yields CDR1 KGHSH and CDR2 LQKENI. CDR3 in amino acids: CATPPRTSGRHWPSYEQYF. CDR3 bases: TGTGCCACCCCACCCCGGACTAGCGGGAGGCATTGGCCTTCCTACGAGCAGTACTTC.

The chain employs TRBV6-5 and TRBJ2-1; 12 bases align to TRBD2. Germline V CDR1 and CDR2: MNHEY, SVGAGI. Trimming removed 7 bases from V and 8 bases from J; junction bases left unmatched: 6. CDR3 length: 14 residues. The CDR3 is CASTPGLAGHEQFF. CDR3 coding DNA: TGTGCCAGCACCCCGGGACTAGCGGGCCATGAGCAGTTCTTC.